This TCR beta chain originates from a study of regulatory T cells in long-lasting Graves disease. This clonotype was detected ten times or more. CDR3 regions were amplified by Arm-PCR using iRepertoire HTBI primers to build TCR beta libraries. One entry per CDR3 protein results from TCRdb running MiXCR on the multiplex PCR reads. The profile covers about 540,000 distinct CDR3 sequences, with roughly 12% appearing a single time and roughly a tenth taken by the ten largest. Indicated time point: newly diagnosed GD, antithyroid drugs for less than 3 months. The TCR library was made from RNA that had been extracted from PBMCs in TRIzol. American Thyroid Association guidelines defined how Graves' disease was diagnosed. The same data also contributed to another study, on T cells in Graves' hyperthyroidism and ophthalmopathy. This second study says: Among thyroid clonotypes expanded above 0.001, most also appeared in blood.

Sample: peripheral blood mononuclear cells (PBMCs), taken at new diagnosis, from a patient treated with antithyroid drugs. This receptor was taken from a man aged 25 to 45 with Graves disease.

The CDR3 coding sequence is TGTGCCAGCAGTTTAGCAGGGGGCGATGGCTACACCTTC. Translated, it gives CASSLAGGDGYTF. V usage is TRBV28 and J usage is TRBJ1-2; TRBD1 agrees at 8 bases. Per the germline V gene, CDR1 is MDHEN and CDR2 is SYDVKM. V shed 2 bases, J shed 6 bases, and the junction held 2 bases outside the gene matches. The CDR3 has 13 amino acids.